Here is one T cell receptor (beta chain) with its context. V lost 1 base and J 8 bases, leaving 11 bases between the germline ends. The CDR3 extends over 13 amino acids. Germline-derived CDR1 and CDR2 are LNHDA and SQIVND (reference sequence). These data come from a study of control samples from healthy donors and cancer patients. Data came from immunoSEQ multiplex PCR; TCRdb stores just in-frame clones and leaves some out. This table holds about 120,000 clones, more than 75% found once. The sequenced sample consisted of blood. The source of this sequence is a man between 18 and 35 years old in good health. The rearrangement joins TRBV19 to TRBJ1-1; unclear D gene. The CDR3 DNA reads as TGTGCCAGTAGTATAGCTTTCGAGACGGAAGCTTTCTTT. Translated, it gives CASSIAFETEAFF.